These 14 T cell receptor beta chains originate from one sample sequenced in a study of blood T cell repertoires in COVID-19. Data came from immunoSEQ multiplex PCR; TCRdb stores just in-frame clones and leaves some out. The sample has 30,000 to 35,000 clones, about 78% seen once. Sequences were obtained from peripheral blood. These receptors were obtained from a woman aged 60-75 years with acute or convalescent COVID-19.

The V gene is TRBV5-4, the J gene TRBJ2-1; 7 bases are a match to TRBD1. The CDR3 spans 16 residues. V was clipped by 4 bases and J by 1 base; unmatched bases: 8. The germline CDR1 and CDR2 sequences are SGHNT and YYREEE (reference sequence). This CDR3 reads CASSRPGGKSYNEQFF. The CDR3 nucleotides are TGTGCCAGCAGCCGCCCAGGGGGAAAGTCCTACAATGAGCAGTTCTTC. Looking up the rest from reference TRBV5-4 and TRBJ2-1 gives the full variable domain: ETGVTQSPTHLIKTRGQQVTLRCSSQSGHNTVSWYQQALGQGPQFIFQYYREEENGRGNFPPRFSGLQFPNYSSELNVNALELDDSALYLCASSRPGGKSYNEQFFGPGTRLTVL.

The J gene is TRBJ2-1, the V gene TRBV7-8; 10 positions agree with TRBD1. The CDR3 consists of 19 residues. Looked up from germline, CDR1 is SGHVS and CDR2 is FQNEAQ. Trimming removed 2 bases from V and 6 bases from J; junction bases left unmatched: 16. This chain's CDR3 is CASSLSRDRGEIRSNEQFF. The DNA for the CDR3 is TGTGCCAGCAGCTTATCTCGGGACAGGGGCGAAATTCGTAGCAATGAGCAGTTCTTC.

The DNA of the CDR3 is TGTGCCAGCAGCGAAGGACAGGGCTTGGGCTATGGCTACACCTTC. Translation: CASSEGQGLGYGYTF. The rearrangement joins TRBV5-7 to TRBJ1-2, with 8 bases aligning to TRBD1. TRBV5-7 is flagged as an ORF with uncertain function. CDR3 length equals 15 residues. Losses at the gene ends were 4 bases for V and 4 bases for J; bases not matched to a gene: 9.

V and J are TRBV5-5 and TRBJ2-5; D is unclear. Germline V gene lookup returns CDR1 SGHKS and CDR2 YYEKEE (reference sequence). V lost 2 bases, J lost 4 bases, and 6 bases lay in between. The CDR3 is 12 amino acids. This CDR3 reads CASSFPVETQYF. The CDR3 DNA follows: TGTGCCAGCAGCTTTCCAGTAGAGACCCAGTACTTC.

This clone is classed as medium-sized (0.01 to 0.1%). For the CDR3, the DNA is TGTGCCAGCTCCGAGGACAGGAACACCATATATTTT. Its translation is CASSEDRNTIYF. The chain has TRBV18 and TRBJ1-3; 7 bases are a match to TRBD1. The CDR3 has 12 amino acids. J gave up 7 bases and V 6 bases, and 3 bases lay outside the gene matches. Germline V gives CDR1 KGHSH, CDR2 LQKENI. Full variable domain (remainder filled in from reference TRBV18 and TRBJ1-3): NAGVMQNPRHLVRRRGQEARLRCSPMKGHSHVYWYRQLPEEGLKFMVYLQKENIIDESGMPKERFSAEFPKEGPSILRIQQVVRGDSAAYFCASSEDRNTIYFGEGSWLTVV.

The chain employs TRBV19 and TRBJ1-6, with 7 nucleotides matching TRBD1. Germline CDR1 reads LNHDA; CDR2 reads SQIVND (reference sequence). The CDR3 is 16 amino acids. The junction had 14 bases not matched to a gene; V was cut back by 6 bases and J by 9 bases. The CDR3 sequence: CASSVGKTGVGSPLHF. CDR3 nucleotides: TGTGCCAGTAGCGTGGGAAAAACAGGGGTTGGTTCACCCCTCCACTTT.

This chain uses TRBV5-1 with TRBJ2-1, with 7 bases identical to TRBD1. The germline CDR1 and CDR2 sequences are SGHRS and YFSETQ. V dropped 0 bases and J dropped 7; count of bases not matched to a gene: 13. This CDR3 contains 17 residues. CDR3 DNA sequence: TGCGCCAGCAGCTTGGGAACGGCAGGGGGAATTGTAAATGAGCAGTTCTTC. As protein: CASSLGTAGGIVNEQFF.

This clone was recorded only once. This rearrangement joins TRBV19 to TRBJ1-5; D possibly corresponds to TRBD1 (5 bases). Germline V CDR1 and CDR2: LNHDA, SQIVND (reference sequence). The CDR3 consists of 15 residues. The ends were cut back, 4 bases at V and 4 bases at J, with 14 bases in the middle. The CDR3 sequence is CASSKGRQGNQPQHF. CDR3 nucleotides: TGTGCCAGTAGTAAGGGTCGGCAGGGAAATCAGCCCCAGCATTTT.

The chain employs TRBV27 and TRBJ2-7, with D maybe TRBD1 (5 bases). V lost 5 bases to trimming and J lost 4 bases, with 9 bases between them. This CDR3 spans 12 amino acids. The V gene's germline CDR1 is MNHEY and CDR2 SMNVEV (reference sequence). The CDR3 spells CASSPKGYEQYF. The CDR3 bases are TGTGCCAGCAGTCCCAAGGGGTACGAGCAGTACTTC.

This chain's CDR3 is CASSFQVNTEAFF. The CDR3 nucleotides are TGTGCCAGCAGTTTTCAGGTGAACACTGAAGCTTTCTTT. The chain has TRBV28 and TRBJ1-1; D is unresolved. The V end lost 3 bases, the J end lost 0 bases, and 5 bases lay between the germline ends. The CDR3 is 13 amino acids. The V gene's germline CDR1 is MDHEN and CDR2 SYDVKM.

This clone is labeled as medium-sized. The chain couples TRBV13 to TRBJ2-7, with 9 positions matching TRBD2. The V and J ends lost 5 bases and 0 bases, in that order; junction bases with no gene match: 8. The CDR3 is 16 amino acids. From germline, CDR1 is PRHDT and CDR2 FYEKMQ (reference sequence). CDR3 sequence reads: CASSVRLAASSYEQYF. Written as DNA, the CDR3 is TGTGCCAGCAGCGTACGACTAGCGGCAAGCTCCTACGAGCAGTACTTC.

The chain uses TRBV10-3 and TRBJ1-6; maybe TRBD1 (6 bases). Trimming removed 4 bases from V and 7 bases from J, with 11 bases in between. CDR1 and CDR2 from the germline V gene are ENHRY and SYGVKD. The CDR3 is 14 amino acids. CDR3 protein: CAISVQGQNSPLHF. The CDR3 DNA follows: TGTGCCATCAGTGTCCAGGGGCAAAATTCACCCCTCCACTTT.

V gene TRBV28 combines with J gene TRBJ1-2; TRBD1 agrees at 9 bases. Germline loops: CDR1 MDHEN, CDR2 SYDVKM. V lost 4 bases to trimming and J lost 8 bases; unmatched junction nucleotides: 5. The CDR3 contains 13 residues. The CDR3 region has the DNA TGTGCCAGCAGTTCGGGACAGGGCTGGGGCTACACCTTC. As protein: CASSSGQGWGYTF.

The CDR3 protein is CATSPGGLGVTEAFF. In DNA form, the CDR3 reads TGTGCCACCTCTCCGGGGGGCCTAGGGGTAACTGAAGCTTTCTTT. The chain combines TRBV24-1 with TRBJ1-1; tentatively, D is TRBD1 (6 bases). The CDR3 sequence is 15 residues long. The germline V gene encodes CDR1 KGHDR and CDR2 SFDVKD. Trimming removed 9 bases at V and 5 bases at J, with 21 bases between.